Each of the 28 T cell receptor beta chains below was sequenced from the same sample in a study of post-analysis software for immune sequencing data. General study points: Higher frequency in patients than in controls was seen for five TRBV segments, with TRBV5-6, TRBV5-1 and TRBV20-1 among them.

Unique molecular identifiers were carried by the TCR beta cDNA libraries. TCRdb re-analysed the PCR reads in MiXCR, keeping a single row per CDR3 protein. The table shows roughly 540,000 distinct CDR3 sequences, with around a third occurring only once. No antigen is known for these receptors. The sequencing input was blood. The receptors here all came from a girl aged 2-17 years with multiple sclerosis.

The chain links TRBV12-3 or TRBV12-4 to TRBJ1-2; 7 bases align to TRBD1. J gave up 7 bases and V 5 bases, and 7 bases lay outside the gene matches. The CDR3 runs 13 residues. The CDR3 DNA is TGTGCCAGCAGTCCCACAGGGGACCGTGGCTACACCTTC. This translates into CASSPTGDRGYTF.

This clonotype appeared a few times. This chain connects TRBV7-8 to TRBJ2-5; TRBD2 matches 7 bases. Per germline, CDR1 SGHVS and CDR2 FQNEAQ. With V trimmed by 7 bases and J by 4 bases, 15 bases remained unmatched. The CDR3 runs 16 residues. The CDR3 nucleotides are TGTGCCAGCAAACCCCCTCCCGGGGGGTTGGTAGAGACCCAGTACTTC. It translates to CASKPPPGGLVETQYF.

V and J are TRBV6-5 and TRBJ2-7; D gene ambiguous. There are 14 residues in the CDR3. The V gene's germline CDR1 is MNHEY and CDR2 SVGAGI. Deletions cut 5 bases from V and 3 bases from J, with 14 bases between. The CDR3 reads CASSPSYGDYEQYF. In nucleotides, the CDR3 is TGTGCCAGCAGTCCTTCCTACGGAGACTACGAGCAGTACTTC.

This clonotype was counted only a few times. The CDR3: CSALSTPQLNQPQHF. The CDR3 nucleotides read TGCAGTGCCCTCTCGACCCCGCAGCTCAATCAGCCCCAGCATTTT. This chain uses TRBV20-1 with TRBJ1-5; no firm D call. This CDR3 comprises 15 residues. Trimming removed 6 bases from V and 3 bases from J, with 18 bases in between. Germline loops: CDR1 DFQATT, CDR2 SNEGSKA (reference sequence).

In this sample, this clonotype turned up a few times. CDR3 sequence (DNA): TGTGCCACCCCTGAGGGCGGAAACAATGAGCAGTTCTTC. It codes for CATPEGGNNEQFF. This chain joins TRBV2 and TRBJ2-1; TRBD2 is a possible D gene (5 bases). The germline V gene encodes CDR1 SNHLY and CDR2 FYNNEI. The CDR3 runs 13 residues. V lost 10 bases and J 5 bases, leaving 15 bases between the germline ends.

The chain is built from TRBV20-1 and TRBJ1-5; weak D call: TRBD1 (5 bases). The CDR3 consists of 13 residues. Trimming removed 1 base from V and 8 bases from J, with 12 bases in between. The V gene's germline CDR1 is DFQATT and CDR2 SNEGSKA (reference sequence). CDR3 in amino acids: CSARVEQEKPQHF. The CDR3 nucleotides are TGCAGTGCTAGAGTGGAACAGGAGAAGCCCCAGCATTTT.

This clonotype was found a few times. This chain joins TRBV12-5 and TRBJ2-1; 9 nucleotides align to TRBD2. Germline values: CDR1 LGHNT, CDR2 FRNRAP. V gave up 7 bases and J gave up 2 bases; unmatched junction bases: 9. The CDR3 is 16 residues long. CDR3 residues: CASAPPGGGAYNEQFF. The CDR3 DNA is TGTGCTAGTGCCCCCCCCGGCGGGGGGGCCTACAATGAGCAGTTCTTC.

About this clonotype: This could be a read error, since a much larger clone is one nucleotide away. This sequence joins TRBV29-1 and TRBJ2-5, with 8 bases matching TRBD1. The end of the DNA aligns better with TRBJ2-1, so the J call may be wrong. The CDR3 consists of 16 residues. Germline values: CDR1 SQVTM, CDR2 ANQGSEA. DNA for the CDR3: TGCAGCGTTGATTACCGGGACAGGCTCTTTGAGGAGACCCAGTTCTTC. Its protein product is CSVDYRDRLFEETQFF.

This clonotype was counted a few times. Here the CDR3 reads CSARDLGEATDTQYF. For the CDR3, the DNA is TGCAGTGCTAGAGATCTTGGGGAGGCCACAGATACGCAGTATTTT. The J gene is TRBJ2-3, the V gene TRBV20-1, with a tentative D call TRBD2 (6 bases). This CDR3 has 15 amino acids. The germline V gene encodes CDR1 DFQATT and CDR2 SNEGSKA (reference sequence). The germline V and J ends were trimmed by 0 bases and 2 bases, with 12 bases remaining between them.

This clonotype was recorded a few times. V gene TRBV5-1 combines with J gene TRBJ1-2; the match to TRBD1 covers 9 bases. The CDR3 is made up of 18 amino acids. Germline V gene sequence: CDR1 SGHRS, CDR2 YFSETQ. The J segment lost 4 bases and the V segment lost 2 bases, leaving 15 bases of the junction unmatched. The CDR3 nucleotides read TGCGCCAGCAGCTTAGGATTAACAGGGGGCCTGCGGGCCTATGGCTACACCTTC. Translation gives CASSLGLTGGLRAYGYTF.

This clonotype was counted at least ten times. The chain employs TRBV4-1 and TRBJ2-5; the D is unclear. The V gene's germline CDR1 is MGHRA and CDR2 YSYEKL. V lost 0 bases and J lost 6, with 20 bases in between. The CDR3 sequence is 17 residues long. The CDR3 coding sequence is TGCGCCAGCAGCCAAGACTACCCAGCCTCGCGTTCGAAGACCCAGTACTTC. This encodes CASSQDYPASRSKTQYF.

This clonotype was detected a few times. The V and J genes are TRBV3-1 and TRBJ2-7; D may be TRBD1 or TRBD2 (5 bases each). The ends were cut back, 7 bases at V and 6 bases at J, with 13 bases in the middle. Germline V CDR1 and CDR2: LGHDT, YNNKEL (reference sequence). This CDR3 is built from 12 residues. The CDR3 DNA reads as TGTGCCAGCAACAAAGAGGGGTCCGAGCAGTACTTC. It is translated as CASNKEGSEQYF.

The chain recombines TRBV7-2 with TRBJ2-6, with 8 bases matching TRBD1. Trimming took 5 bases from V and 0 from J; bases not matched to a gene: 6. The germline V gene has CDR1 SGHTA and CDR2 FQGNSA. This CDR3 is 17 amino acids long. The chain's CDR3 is CASSATGGSSGANVLTF. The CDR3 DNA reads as TGTGCCAGCAGCGCTACAGGGGGAAGCTCTGGGGCCAACGTCCTGACTTTC.

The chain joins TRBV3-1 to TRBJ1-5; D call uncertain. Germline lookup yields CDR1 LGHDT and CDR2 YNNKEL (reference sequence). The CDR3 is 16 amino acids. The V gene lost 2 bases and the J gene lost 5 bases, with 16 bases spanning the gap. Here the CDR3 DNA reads TGTGCCAGCAGCCAAACCCTGGCAGGAGGCGATCAGCCCCAGCATTTT. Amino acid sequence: CASSQTLAGGDQPQHF. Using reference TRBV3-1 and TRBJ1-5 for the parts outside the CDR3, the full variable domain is DTAVSQTPKYLVTQMGNDKSIKCEQNLGHDTMYWYKQDSKKFLKIMFSYNNKELIINETVPNRFSPKSPDKAHLNLHINSLELGDSAVYFCASSQTLAGGDQPQHFGDGTRLSIL.

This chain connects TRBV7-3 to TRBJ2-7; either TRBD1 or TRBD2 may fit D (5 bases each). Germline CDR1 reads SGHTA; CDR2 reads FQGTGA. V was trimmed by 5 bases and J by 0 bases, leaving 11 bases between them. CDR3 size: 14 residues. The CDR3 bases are TGTGCCAGCAGCACGAGGGGTCACTCCTACGAGCAGTACTTC. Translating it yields CASSTRGHSYEQYF.

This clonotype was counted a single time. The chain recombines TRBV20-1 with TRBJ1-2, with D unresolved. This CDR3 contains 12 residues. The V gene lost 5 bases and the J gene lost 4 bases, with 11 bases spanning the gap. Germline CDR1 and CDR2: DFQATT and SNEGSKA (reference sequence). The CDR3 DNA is TGCAGTGCTCCGCCGGGTGGCTATGGCTACACCTTC. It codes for CSAPPGGYGYTF.

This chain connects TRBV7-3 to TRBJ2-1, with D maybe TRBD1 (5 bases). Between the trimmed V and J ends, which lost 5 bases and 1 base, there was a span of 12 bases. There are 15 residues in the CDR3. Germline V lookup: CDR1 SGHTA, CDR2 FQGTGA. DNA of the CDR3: TGTGCCAGCAGCCGCCAGGGTGGGTCCTACAATGAGCAGTTCTTC. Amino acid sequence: CASSRQGGSYNEQFF.

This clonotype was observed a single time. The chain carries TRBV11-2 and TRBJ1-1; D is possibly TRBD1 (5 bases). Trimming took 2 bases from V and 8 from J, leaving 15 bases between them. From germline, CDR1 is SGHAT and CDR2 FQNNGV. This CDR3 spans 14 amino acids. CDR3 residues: CASSLNRLMTEAFF. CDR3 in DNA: TGTGCCAGCAGCTTAAACAGGCTGATGACCGAAGCTTTCTTT.

The CDR3 spells CASSPGGTERGTQYF. Here the CDR3 DNA reads TGTGCCAGCAGCCCAGGGGGCACAGAAAGGGGGACCCAGTACTTC. The rearrangement links TRBV7-2 to TRBJ2-4; 8 bases match TRBD1. Gene TRBJ2-5 matches the end of the DNA better, so the J call may be wrong. Germline assignment: CDR1 SGHTA and CDR2 FQGNSA. This CDR3 has 15 amino acids.

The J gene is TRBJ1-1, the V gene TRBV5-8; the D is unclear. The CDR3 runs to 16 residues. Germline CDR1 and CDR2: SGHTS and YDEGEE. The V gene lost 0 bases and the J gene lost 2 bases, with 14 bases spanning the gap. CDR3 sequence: CASSLGAFQGNTEAFF. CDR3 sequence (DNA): TGTGCCAGCAGCTTGGGAGCCTTCCAAGGTAACACTGAAGCTTTCTTT.

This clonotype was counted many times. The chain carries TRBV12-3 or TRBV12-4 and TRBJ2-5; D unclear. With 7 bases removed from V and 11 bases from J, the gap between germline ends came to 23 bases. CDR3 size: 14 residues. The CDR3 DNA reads TGTGCCAGCAATCCCTACGGCCAAAATTTAAAGCAGTACTTC. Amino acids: CASNPYGQNLKQYF.

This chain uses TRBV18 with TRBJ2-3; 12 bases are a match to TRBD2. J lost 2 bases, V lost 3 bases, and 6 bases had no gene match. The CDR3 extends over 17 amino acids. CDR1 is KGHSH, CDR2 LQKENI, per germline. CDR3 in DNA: TGTGCCAGCTCACCCGGACTAGCGGGGATATCCACAGATACGCAGTATTTT. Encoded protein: CASSPGLAGISTDTQYF.

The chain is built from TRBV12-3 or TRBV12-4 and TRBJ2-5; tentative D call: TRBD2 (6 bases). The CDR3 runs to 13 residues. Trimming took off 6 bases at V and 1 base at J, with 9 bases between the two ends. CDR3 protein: CASRGGGQETQYF. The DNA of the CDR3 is TGTGCCAGCAGGGGAGGAGGCCAAGAGACCCAGTACTTC.

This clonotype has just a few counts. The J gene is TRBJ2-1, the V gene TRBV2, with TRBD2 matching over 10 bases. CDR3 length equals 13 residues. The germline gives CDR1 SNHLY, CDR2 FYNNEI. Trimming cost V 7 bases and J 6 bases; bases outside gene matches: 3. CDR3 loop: CASMASGGNEQFF. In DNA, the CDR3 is TGTGCCAGCATGGCTAGCGGGGGCAATGAGCAGTTCTTC.

The CDR3 spells CASSPIAGGHQYEQYF. CDR3 nucleotide sequence: TGTGCCAGCAGTCCGATAGCGGGGGGCCACCAATATGAGCAGTACTTC. This rearrangement joins TRBV12-3 or TRBV12-4 to TRBJ2-7; 10 bases fit TRBD2. V shed 5 bases and J 7 bases; nucleotides not matched to a gene: 14. The CDR3 covers 16 residues.

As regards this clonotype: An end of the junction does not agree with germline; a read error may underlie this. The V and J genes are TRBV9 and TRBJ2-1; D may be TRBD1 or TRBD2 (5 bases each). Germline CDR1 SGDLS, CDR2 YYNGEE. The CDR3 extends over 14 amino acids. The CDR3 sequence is CANSVGTLEREQFF. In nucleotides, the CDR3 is TGTGCCAACAGCGTAGGGACCCTAGAAAGGGAGCAGTTCTTC. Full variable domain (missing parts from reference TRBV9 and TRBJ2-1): DSGVTQTPKHLITATGQRVTLRCSPRSGDLSVYWYQQSLDQGLQFLIQYYNGEERAKGNILERFSAQQFPDLHSELNLSSLELGDSALYFCANSVGTLEREQFFGPGTRLTVL.

The DNA for the CDR3 is TGTGCCAGCAGCCAAGATGAGGGTAGGGAGCTGTTTTTT. Amino acids: CASSQDEGRELFF. V gene TRBV4-2 combines with J gene TRBJ2-2, with D possibly matching TRBD2 (5 bases). The CDR3 spans 13 residues. Looked up from germline, CDR1 is LGHNA and CDR2 is YNFKEQ. Between the trimmed V and J ends, which lost 0 bases and 9 bases, there was a span of 8 bases.

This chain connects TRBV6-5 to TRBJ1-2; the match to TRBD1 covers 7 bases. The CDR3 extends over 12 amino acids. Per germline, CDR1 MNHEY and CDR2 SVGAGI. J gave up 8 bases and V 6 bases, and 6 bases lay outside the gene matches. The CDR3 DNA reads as TGTGCCAGCAGCCGGACAGGTCGCGGCTACACCTTC. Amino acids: CASSRTGRGYTF.